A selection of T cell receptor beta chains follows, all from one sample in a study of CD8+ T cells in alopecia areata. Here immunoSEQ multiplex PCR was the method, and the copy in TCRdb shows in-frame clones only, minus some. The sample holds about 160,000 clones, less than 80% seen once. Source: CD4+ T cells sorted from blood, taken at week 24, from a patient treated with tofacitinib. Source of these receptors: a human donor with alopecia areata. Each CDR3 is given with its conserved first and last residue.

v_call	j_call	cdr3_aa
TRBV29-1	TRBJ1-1	CSAGSGNTEAFF
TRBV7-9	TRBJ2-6	CASVHQTDRVTYGANVLTF
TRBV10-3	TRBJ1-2	CASRAEVRRYGYTF
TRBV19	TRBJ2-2	CASSISGELFF
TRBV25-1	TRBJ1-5	CASSDRDRGRVSNQPQHF
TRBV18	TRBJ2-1	CASSPPSSREQFF
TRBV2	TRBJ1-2	CASTGGSANYGYTF
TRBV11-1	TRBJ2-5	CASSLRGQKETQYF
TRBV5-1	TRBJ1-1	CASRAGANTEAFF
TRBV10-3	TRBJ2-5	CAISESVLAQETQYF
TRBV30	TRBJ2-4	CAYQRVAKNIQYF
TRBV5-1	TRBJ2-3	CASSPQSPGADTQYF
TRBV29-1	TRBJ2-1	CSVDSSGGDEQFF
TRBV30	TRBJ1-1	CAWSRTGTNKFLNTEAFF
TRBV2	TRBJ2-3	CASSRQVSTDTQYF
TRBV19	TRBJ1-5	CASSMGTVGNQPQHF
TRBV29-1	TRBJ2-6	CSVASGANVLTF
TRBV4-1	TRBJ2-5	CASSPGPLGTQYF
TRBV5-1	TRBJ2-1	CATEGTDNEQFF
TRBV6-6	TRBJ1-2	CASSYSYQYGYTF